The text below deals with one T cell receptor (beta chain). Its antigen is unidentified. These data originate in a study of shared clonotypes between healthy human individuals. Study overall: Three CD4 naive, three CD4 memory, two CD8 naive and one CD8 memory plate were used per donor. General study points: Non-shared clonotypes displayed generation probabilities falling below those of clonotypes present in all four donors.

At deep level, the assay was performed. Genomic DNA of each subset was evenly split across several immunoSEQ plates. Using immunoSEQ multiplex PCR, the repertoire was profiled, and TCRdb retains in-frame clones only, with some absent. The sample holds millions of clones, just over 90% seen once. CDR3 size: 17 residues. The V and J ends lost 1 base and 0 bases respectively, with 14 bases between them. The germline V gene has CDR1 KGHSH and CDR2 LQKENI. The material sequenced was naive CD4+ T cells sorted from blood. Regarding subset: CD45RA+ positively selected. This chain connects TRBV18 to TRBJ2-3, with D perhaps matching TRBD2 (6 bases). The clonotype comes from a man aged 18 to 35 in good health. This CDR3 reads CASSPQLAATSTDTQYF. Written as DNA, the CDR3 is TGTGCCAGCTCACCACAACTAGCAGCAACTAGCACAGATACGCAGTATTTT.